The clone carrying this TCR beta chain was detected a few times. This entry is derived from a study of cytomegalovirus exposure and HLA in healthy donors. 60 Vbeta and 13 Jbeta primers were used in PCR. Using immunoSEQ multiplex PCR, the repertoire was profiled, and TCRdb retains in-frame clones only, with some absent. The sample carries 150,000 to 200,000 clones, roughly 85% recorded once. Sequences were obtained from PBMCs. This receptor was identified in a woman aged 50 to 65 in good health and CMV-seronegative.

The DNA of the CDR3 is TGCAGTGCTAGAGATCATGAGCAGTACTTC. Encoded protein: CSARDHEQYF. V and J are TRBV20-1 and TRBJ2-7; D remains ambiguous. Germline assignment: CDR1 DFQATT and CDR2 SNEGSKA (reference sequence). Trimming took 0 bases from V and 7 from J, leaving 4 bases between them. The CDR3 spans 10 residues.